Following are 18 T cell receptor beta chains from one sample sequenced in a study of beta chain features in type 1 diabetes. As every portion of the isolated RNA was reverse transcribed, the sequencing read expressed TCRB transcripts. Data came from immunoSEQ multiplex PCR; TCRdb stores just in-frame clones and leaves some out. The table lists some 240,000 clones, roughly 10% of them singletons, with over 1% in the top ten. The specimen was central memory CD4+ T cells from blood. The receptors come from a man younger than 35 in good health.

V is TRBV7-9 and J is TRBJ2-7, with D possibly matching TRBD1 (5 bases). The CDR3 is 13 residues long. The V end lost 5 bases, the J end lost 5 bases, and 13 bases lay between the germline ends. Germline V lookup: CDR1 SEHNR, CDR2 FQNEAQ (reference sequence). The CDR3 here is CASSPRQYHEQYF. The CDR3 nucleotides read TGTGCCAGCAGCCCTCGACAGTACCACGAGCAGTACTTC.

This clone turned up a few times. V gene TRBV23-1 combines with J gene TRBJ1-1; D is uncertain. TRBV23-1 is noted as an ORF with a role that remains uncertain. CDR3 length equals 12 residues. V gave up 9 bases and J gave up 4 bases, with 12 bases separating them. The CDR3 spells CASPNRGTEAFF. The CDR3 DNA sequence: TGCGCCAGTCCAAACCGGGGCACTGAAGCTTTCTTT.

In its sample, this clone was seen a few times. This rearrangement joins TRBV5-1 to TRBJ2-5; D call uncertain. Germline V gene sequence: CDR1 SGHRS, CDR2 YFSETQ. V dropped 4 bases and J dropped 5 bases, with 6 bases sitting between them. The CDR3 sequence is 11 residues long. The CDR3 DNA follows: TGCGCCAGCAGCATTAGGGAGACCCAGTACTTC. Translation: CASSIRETQYF.

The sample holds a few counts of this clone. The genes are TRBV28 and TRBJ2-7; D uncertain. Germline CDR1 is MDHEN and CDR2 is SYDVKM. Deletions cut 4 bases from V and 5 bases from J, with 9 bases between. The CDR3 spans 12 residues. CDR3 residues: CASSSSLHEQYF. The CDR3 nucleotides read TGTGCCAGCAGTTCCTCGCTCCACGAGCAGTACTTC.

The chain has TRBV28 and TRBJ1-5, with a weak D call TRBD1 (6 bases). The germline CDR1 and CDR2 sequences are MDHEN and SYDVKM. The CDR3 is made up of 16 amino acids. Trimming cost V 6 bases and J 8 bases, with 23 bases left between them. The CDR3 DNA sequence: TGTGCCAGCAGCCCGACCGGGACACGGGCCTTGAAGCCCCAGCATTTT. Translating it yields CASSPTGTRALKPQHF.

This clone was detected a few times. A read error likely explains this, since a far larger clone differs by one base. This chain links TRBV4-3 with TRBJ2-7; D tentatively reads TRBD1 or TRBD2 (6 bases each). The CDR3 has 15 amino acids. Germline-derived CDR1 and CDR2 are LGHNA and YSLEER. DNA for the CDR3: TGCGCCCGCAGCCAAGGTCTTGGGGGGCGGTACGAGCAGTACTTC. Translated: CARSQGLGGRYEQYF.

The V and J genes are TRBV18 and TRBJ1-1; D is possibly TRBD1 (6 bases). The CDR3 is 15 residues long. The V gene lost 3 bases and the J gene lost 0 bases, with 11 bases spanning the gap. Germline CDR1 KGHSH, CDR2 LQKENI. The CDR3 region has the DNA TGTGCCAGCTCACCGTCGACAGGATTGAACACTGAAGCTTTCTTT. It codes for CASSPSTGLNTEAFF.

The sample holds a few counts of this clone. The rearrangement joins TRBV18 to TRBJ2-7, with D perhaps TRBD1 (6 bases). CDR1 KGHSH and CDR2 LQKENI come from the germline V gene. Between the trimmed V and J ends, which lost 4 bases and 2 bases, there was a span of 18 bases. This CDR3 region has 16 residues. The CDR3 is CASSLIPSGATYEQYF. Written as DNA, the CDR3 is TGTGCCAGCTCACTGATCCCATCAGGGGCGACCTACGAGCAGTACTTC.

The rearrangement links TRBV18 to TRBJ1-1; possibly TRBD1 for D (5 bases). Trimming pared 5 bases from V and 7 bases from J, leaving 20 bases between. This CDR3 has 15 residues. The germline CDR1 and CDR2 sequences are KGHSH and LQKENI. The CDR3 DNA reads TGTGCCAGCTCAGTCAGGAATGAGGGGACTGGTGAAGCTTTCTTT. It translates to CASSVRNEGTGEAFF.

CDR3 nucleotides: TGCAGCGTTGCGGGGCAGGGACACGAGCAGTACTTC. Protein: CSVAGQGHEQYF. This chain uses TRBV29-1 with TRBJ2-7; D tentatively reads TRBD1 or TRBD2 (5 bases each). Germline loops: CDR1 SQVTM, CDR2 ANQGSEA. Trimming took 4 bases from V and 5 from J, leaving 12 bases between them. There are 12 residues in the CDR3.

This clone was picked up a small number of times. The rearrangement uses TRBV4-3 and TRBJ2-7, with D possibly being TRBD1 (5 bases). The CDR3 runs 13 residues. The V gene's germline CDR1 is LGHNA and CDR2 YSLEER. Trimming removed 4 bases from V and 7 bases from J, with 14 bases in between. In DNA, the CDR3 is TGCGCCAGCAGCCCTCTGGGGCTAGGGGAGCAGTACTTC. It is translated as CASSPLGLGEQYF.

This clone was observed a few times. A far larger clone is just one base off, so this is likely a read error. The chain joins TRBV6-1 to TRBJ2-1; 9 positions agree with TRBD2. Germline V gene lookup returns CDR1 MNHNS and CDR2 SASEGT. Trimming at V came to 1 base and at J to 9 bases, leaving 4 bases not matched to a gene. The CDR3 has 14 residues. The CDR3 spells CASSEVAGEGEQFF. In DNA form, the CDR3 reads TGTGCCAGCAGTGAAGTAGCGGGAGAGGGTGAGCAGTTCTTC.

CDR3 sequence reads: CAWSVSDVAPYEQYF. The DNA for the CDR3 is TGTGCCTGGAGTGTAAGCGACGTCGCCCCCTACGAGCAGTACTTC. The V call is TRBV30, the J call TRBJ2-7; no clear D. The CDR3 spans 15 residues. The V and J ends lost 0 bases and 2 bases respectively, with 14 bases between them. The germline V gene encodes CDR1 GTSNPN and CDR2 SVGIG (reference sequence).

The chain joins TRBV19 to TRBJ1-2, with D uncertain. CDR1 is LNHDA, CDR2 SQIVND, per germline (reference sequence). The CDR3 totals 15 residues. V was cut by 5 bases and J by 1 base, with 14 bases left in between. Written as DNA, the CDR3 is TGTGCCAGTAGTGTAAGACCGGGAGTTAACTATGGCTACACCTTC. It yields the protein CASSVRPGVNYGYTF.

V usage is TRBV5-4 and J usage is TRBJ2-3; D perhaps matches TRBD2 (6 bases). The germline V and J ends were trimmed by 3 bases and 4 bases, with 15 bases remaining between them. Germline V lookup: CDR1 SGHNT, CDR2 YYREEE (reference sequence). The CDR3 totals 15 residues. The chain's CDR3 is CASSSTTSQADTQYF. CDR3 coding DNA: TGTGCCAGCAGCTCCACGACTAGTCAGGCAGATACGCAGTATTTT.

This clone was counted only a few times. This CDR3 is CASSRNQGEKLFF. DNA for the CDR3: TGCGCCAGCAGCCGGAACCAAGGTGAAAAACTGTTTTTT. The chain recombines TRBV5-1 with TRBJ1-4, with D unclear. The germline V gene encodes CDR1 SGHRS and CDR2 YFSETQ. The CDR3 is 13 residues long. Trimming pared 4 bases from V and 7 bases from J, leaving 11 bases between.

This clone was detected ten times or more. CDR3 nucleotides: TGTGCCTCGAAAGGAGGGCGTACTGAAGCTTTCTTT. Its translation is CASKGGRTEAFF. This sequence joins TRBV28 and TRBJ1-1; D remains ambiguous. The CDR3 loop spans 12 amino acids. Germline-derived CDR1 and CDR2 are MDHEN and SYDVKM. V was shortened by 11 bases and J by 5 bases, with 15 bases between the two germline ends.

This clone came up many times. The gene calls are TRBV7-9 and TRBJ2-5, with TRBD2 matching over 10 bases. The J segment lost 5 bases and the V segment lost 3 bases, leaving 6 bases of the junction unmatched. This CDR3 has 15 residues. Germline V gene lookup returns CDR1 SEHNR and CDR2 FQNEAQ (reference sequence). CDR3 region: CASSFGSGREETQYF. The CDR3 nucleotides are TGTGCCAGCAGCTTTGGGAGCGGGAGGGAGGAGACCCAGTACTTC.